The clone carrying this TCR beta chain was counted between two and nine times. The data stem from a study of blood T cell repertoires in COVID-19. V was pared by 5 bases and J by 5 bases, with 8 bases of the junction left unmatched. CDR3 size: 15 residues. In germline, CDR1 is MNHNY, CDR2 SVGAGI (reference sequence). Per the original methods: Cell counts per sample came from amplifying reference gene primers. Clones were read by immunoSEQ multiplex PCR, and TCRdb kept only the in-frame ones, dropping some. The V and J calls and clone size come from that table; D and trimming were worked out from the DNA. The repertoire has under 250,000 clones, 83% of them found once; the top ten carry 3% to 4.5%.

V gene TRBV6-6 combines with J gene TRBJ1-1; 10 bases fit TRBD1. The clonotype comes from a middle-aged woman who had been exposed to COVID-19. Sequenced material: PBMCs or T cells enriched from blood (not recorded which). The CDR3 loop is CASSPPGQGMTEAFF. CDR3 DNA sequence: TGTGCCAGCAGTCCACCGGGACAGGGGATGACTGAAGCTTTCTTT.